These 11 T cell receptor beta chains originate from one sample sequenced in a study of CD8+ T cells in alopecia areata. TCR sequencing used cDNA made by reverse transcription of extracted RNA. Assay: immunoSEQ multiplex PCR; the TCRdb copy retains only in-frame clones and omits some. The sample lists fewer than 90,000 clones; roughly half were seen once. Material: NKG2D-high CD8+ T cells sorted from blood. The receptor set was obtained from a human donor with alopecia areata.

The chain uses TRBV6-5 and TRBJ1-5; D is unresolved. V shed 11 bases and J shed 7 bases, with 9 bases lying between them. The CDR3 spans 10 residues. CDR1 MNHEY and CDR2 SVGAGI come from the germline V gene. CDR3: CAAGTQPQHF. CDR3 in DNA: TGTGCCGCGGGTACCCAGCCCCAGCATTTT.

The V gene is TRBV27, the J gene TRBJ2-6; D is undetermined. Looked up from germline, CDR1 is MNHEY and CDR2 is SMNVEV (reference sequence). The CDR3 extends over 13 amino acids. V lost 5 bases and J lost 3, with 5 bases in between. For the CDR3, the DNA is TGTGCCAGCAGTGAACGTGGGGCCAACGTCCTGACTTTC. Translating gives CASSERGANVLTF.

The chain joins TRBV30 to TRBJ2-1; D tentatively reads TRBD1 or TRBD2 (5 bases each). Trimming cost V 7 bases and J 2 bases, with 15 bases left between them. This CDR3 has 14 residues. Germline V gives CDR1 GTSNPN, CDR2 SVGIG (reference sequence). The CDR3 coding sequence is TGTGCCTTATCCGGGACCCGGGCCTACAATGAGCAGTTCTTC. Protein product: CALSGTRAYNEQFF.

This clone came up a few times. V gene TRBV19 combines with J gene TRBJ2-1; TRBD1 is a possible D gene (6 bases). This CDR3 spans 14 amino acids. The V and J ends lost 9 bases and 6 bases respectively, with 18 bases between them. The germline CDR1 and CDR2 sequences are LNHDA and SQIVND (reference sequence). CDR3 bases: TGTGCCAGCGCACCAGGGGTGAGTGGCAATGAGCAGTTCTTC. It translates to CASAPGVSGNEQFF.

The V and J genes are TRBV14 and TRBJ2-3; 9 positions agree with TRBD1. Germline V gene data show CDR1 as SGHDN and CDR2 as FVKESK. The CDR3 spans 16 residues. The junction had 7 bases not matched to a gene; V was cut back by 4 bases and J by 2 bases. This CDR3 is CASSPLRDRVTDTQYF. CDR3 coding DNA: TGTGCCAGCAGCCCGCTCCGGGACAGGGTCACAGATACGCAGTATTTT.

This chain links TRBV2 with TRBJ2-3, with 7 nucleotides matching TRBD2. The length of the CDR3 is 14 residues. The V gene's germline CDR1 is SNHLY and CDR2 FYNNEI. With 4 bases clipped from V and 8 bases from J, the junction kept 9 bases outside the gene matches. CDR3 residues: CASSVRTRAVTQYF. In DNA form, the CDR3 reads TGTGCCAGCAGTGTCAGGACTAGGGCGGTTACGCAGTATTTT.

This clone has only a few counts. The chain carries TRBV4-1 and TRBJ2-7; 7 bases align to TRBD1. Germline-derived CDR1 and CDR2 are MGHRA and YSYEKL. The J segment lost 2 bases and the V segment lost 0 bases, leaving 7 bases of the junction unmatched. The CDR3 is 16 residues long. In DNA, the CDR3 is TGCGCCAGCAGCCAAGAACTCACAGGGGTTACCTACGAGCAGTACTTC. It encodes CASSQELTGVTYEQYF.

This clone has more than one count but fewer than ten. This CDR3 is CASPIWPGHSGNTIYF. The CDR3 DNA follows: TGTGCCAGCCCAATTTGGCCAGGACACTCTGGAAACACCATATATTTT. This chain joins TRBV28 and TRBJ1-3; D is perhaps TRBD1 (5 bases). CDR1 and CDR2 (germline): MDHEN, SYDVKM. There are 16 residues in the CDR3. V dropped 8 bases and J dropped 0 bases, with 17 bases sitting between them.

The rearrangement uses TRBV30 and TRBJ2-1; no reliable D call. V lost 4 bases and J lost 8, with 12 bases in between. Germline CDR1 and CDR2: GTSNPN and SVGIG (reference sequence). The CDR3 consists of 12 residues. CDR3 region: CAWTVGVYEQFF. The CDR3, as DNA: TGTGCCTGGACTGTCGGTGTCTATGAGCAGTTCTTC.

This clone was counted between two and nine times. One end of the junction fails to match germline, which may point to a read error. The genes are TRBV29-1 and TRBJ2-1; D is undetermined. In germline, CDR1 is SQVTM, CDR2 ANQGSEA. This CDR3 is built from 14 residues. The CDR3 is CSVAGGAAYNEQFF. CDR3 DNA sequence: TGCAGCGTTGCGGGCGGAGCAGCCTATAATGAGCAGTTCTTC.

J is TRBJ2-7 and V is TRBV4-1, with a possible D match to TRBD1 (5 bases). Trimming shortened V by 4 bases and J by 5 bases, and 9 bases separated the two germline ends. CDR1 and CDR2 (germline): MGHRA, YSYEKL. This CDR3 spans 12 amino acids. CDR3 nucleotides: TGCGCCAGCAGCCCGGCAGGGAACGAGCAGTACTTC. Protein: CASSPAGNEQYF.